One sample yielded the 18 T cell receptor beta chains listed below, sequenced in a study of blood T cells in healthy people across ages. A second roughly 6 to 12 cycle PCR used barcoded and J-beta primers. TCRdb re-analysed the 5' RACE reads in MiXCR, keeping a single row per CDR3 protein. The table lists roughly 570,000 distinct CDR3 sequences, about 25% of them singletons. Sample: blood. These TCRs come from a woman in her sixties or seventies in good health.

This clonotype was picked up one time. V gene TRBV10-3 combines with J gene TRBJ1-5; 7 positions match TRBD1. This CDR3 has 16 amino acids. The junction had 4 bases not matched to a gene; V was cut back by 2 bases and J by 0 bases. Germline lookup yields CDR1 ENHRY and CDR2 SYGVKD. The CDR3 DNA follows: TGTGCCATCAGTGAGAGGACAGGAAGTAGCAATCAGCCCCAGCATTTT. Translation gives CAISERTGSSNQPQHF.

The chain has TRBV20-1 and TRBJ2-3; TRBD2 agrees at 10 bases. The germline V gene has CDR1 DFQATT and CDR2 SNEGSKA (reference sequence). J was trimmed by 0 bases and V by 7 bases; bases with no gene match: 4. The CDR3 consists of 14 residues. This CDR3 is CSELAGPSTDTQYF. CDR3 nucleotide sequence: TGCAGTGAACTAGCGGGGCCGAGCACAGATACGCAGTATTTT.

V gene TRBV29-1 combines with J gene TRBJ1-5, with D hard to call. The CDR3 extends over 14 amino acids. From germline, CDR1 is SQVTM and CDR2 ANQGSEA. V was cut by 5 bases and J by 0 bases, with 11 bases left in between. For the CDR3, the DNA is TGCAGCGTTAGGGCCACCGATAGCAATCAGCCCCAGCATTTT. Its translation is CSVRATDSNQPQHF.

There are a few counts of this clonotype. V is TRBV7-9 and J is TRBJ2-3; D possibly uses TRBD1 or TRBD2 (5 bases each). Trimming left V 4 bases short and J 8 bases short, with 13 bases between. The CDR3 consists of 13 residues. CDR1 is SEHNR, CDR2 FQNEAQ, per germline (reference sequence). The CDR3 DNA sequence: TGTGCCAGCAGCTCCATGTTTGGGGGTACGCAGTATTTT. It yields the protein CASSSMFGGTQYF.

This clonotype came up a few times. The genes are TRBV12-5 and TRBJ2-4; possibly TRBD2 for D (6 bases). The V gene's germline CDR1 is LGHNT and CDR2 FRNRAP. Trimming removed 0 bases at V and 12 bases at J, with 15 bases between. The CDR3 sequence is 14 residues long. The DNA for the CDR3 is TGTGCTAGTGGTTTGGTCGACGGTCCCGGGAGTCAGTACTTC. It specifies CASGLVDGPGSQYF.

This chain links TRBV28 with TRBJ2-1, with 8 bases that match TRBD1. Per the germline V gene, CDR1 is MDHEN and CDR2 is SYDVKM. The CDR3 is made up of 17 amino acids. J lost 5 bases, V lost 4 bases, and 13 bases had no gene match. In nucleotides, the CDR3 is TGTGCCAGCAGTTCCCAGGTACAGGGGGTCTCGGACAATGAGCAGTTCTTC. This gives the protein CASSSQVQGVSDNEQFF.

The chain carries TRBV5-1 and TRBJ1-5; D remains ambiguous. From germline, CDR1 is SGHRS and CDR2 YFSETQ. V shed 9 bases and J shed 6 bases, with 10 bases lying between them. CDR3 length: 11 amino acids. DNA of the CDR3: TGCGCCATCACGTTCGGTCAGCCCCAGCATTTT. Encoded protein: CAITFGQPQHF.

This CDR3 reads CASSFAGVGTDTQYF. CDR3 bases: TGTGCCAGCAGCTTCGCGGGGGTGGGCACAGATACGCAGTATTTT. The J gene is TRBJ2-3, the V gene TRBV11-3, with TRBD2 matching 7 bases. Per germline, CDR1 SGHNT and CDR2 YENEEA. This CDR3 contains 15 residues. The J segment lost 1 base and the V segment lost 3 bases, leaving 4 bases of the junction unmatched.

This clonotype was detected a few times. The chain has TRBV7-6 and TRBJ2-5; 11 positions agree with TRBD2. The end of the DNA fits TRBJ2-7 better, so the J call may be wrong. Looked up from germline, CDR1 is SGHVS and CDR2 is FNYEAQ. The CDR3 consists of 18 residues. CDR3 sequence: CASSLIGPTSGGSYEQYF. CDR3 nucleotide sequence: TGTGCCAGCAGCTTAATCGGGCCAACTAGCGGGGGATCCTACGAGCAGTACTTC.

The chain recombines TRBV4-3 with TRBJ2-1, with D maybe TRBD1 (7 bases). CDR1 is LGHNA, CDR2 YSLEER, per germline. The CDR3 length is 15 residues. V lost 0 bases and J 14 bases, leaving 20 bases between the germline ends. CDR3 loop: CASSQDPLAGQEKFF. The CDR3 DNA reads TGCGCCAGCAGCCAAGACCCACTAGCAGGACAGGAGAAGTTCTTC.

This clonotype was found a few times. The chain uses TRBV5-1 and TRBJ1-6, with a weak D call TRBD1 (5 bases). The length of the CDR3 is 15 residues. Trimming left V 2 bases short and J 7 bases short, with 13 bases between. CDR1 is SGHRS, CDR2 YFSETQ, per germline. CDR3 sequence reads: CASSLSGPMNSPLHF. The CDR3 DNA reads TGCGCCAGCAGCTTATCGGGGCCGATGAATTCACCCCTCCACTTT.

This clonotype was counted between two and nine times. The junction and the germline gene differ at one end; a read error may be behind it. V is TRBV20-1 and J is TRBJ2-1; 8 nucleotides agree with TRBD1. CDR1 DFQATT and CDR2 SNEGSKA come from the germline V gene (reference sequence). The CDR3 runs to 18 residues. The CDR3 sequence: CSALGQGPKIFSYNEQFF. DNA for the CDR3: TGCAGTGCGCTCGGACAGGGCCCTAAAATTTTCTCCTATAATGAGCAGTTCTTC.

This clonotype turned up a few times. This chain connects TRBV4-3 to TRBJ2-2; perhaps TRBD1 as D (5 bases). CDR3 length equals 16 residues. In germline, CDR1 is LGHNA, CDR2 YSLEER. V lost 1 base to trimming and J lost 6 bases, with 15 bases between them. DNA of the CDR3: TGCGCCAGCAGCCAAGCAAGGGGAAGAGGTCCCGGGGAGCTGTTTTTT. Translating it yields CASSQARGRGPGELFF.

This clonotype has only a few counts. The rearrangement links TRBV6-6 to TRBJ1-5, with 7 nucleotides matching TRBD1. The J segment lost 3 bases and the V segment lost 0 bases, leaving 2 bases of the junction unmatched. In germline, CDR1 is MNHNY, CDR2 SVGAGI (reference sequence). CDR3 size: 15 residues. In nucleotides, the CDR3 is TGTGCCAGCAGTTACTCGACAGGGACCAATCAGCCCCAGCATTTT. Translating it yields CASSYSTGTNQPQHF.

For the CDR3, the DNA is TGCAGCGCCCGGGGACAGATCCCTGAAGCTTTCTTT. This codes for CSARGQIPEAFF. The genes are TRBV29-1 and TRBJ1-1, with 7 bases identical to TRBD1. Germline CDR1 is SQVTM and CDR2 is ANQGSEA. Trimming cost V 7 bases and J 6 bases; bases outside gene matches: 8. There are 12 residues in the CDR3.

V usage is TRBV4-1 and J usage is TRBJ1-3; D remains unclear. Trimming pared 2 bases from V and 3 bases from J, leaving 14 bases between. The germline V gene encodes CDR1 MGHRA and CDR2 YSYEKL. The CDR3 covers 16 residues. CDR3: CASSQTELVYGNTIYF. For the CDR3, the DNA is TGCGCCAGCAGCCAAACAGAACTAGTCTATGGAAACACCATATATTTT.

This clonotype has just a few counts. J is TRBJ2-7 and V is TRBV6-1; the match to TRBD1 covers 7 bases. This CDR3 spans 16 amino acids. J lost 0 bases, V lost 0 bases, and 5 bases had no gene match. Germline V CDR1 and CDR2: MNHNS, SASEGT. The CDR3 spells CASSEAPGTASYEQYF. The CDR3, as DNA: TGTGCCAGCAGTGAAGCGCCGGGGACAGCCTCCTACGAGCAGTACTTC.

The chain is built from TRBV12-3 or TRBV12-4 and TRBJ2-7, with TRBD1 matching over 10 bases. CDR3 length: 13 amino acids. J was trimmed by 5 bases and V by 6 bases; bases with no gene match: 4. CDR3 residues: CASRTGGRDEQYF. The CDR3 DNA reads as TGTGCCAGCAGGACAGGGGGCAGGGACGAGCAGTACTTC.